The rows below give T cell receptor beta chains drawn from one sample of a study of early T cells in non-severe SARS-CoV-2 infection. In TCRdb, the 5' RACE reads were re-called with MiXCR into one record per CDR3 protein. The data show almost 65,000 distinct CDR3 sequences, more than 4% seen once. Sequencing was performed on whole blood. Receptors were obtained from an adult who was a healthcare worker with PCR-confirmed SARS-CoV-2 infection or an uninfected control (not recorded which). Both conserved end residues are trimmed from each CDR3.

v_call,j_call,cdr3_aa
TRBV7-2,TRBJ2-3,ASTLTISVTDTQY
TRBV4-2,TRBJ2-3,ASSPELGLALTDTQY
TRBV11-2,TRBJ2-2,ASSLDPAGQAGELF
TRBV12-3/TRBV12-4,TRBJ2-3,ASSPPDYGY
TRBV7-6,TRBJ2-3,ASSLEGSLTFPSTDTQY
TRBV19,TRBJ2-7,ASSSRTGSYEQY
TRBV20-1,TRBJ1-4,SADLGGQGEKLF
TRBV2,TRBJ2-7,ASSRSGATDEQY
TRBV5-1,TRBJ2-1,ASSLAVNEQF
TRBV6-6,TRBJ2-2,ASRDRGYDGELF
TRBV19,TRBJ2-7,ASSIKPGTTYEQY
TRBV29-1,TRBJ2-5,SVVGRETQY
TRBV6-4,TRBJ1-1,ASRERGDTEAF
TRBV29-1,TRBJ2-1,SVETLGQIRGDEQF
TRBV9,TRBJ2-2,ASSQSSGSNTGELF
TRBV15,TRBJ2-7,ATSRGWAAEQY
TRBV20-1,TRBJ2-1,SARTSGGWIEQF
TRBV24-1,TRBJ2-1,ATSDPSGVRDEQF
TRBV7-3,TRBJ2-1,ASSPLSGSYNEQF
TRBV5-4,TRBJ2-3,ASSSRTSRQY
TRBV11-3,TRBJ2-7,ASSLGTGRSYEQY
TRBV9,TRBJ1-4,ASSATGGSEKLF